This T cell receptor (beta chain) stems from a study of blood T cell repertoires in COVID-19. Study-level information: Italy, Spain and the United States were the sources of the convalescent and acute COVID-19 samples. The analysed material was cDNA or gDNA that came from T cells, B-cell-depleted T cells, or PBMCs.

In the original processing: Nucleated cell counts were estimated from reference gene primer amplification. Data came from immunoSEQ multiplex PCR; TCRdb stores just in-frame clones and leaves some out. V and J calls plus clone size are reproduced from that table; the DNA served to infer D and trimming. The sample gives some 380,000 clones, approximately 80% of which show up once; more than 0.85% is in the top ten. There are 14 residues in the CDR3. CDR1 and CDR2 from the germline V gene are MNHEY and SVGAGI. Trimming took 8 bases from V and 5 from J; bases not matched to a gene: 9. The V gene is TRBV6-5, the J gene TRBJ1-5, with 7 positions matching TRBD1. The sequenced sample consisted of peripheral blood. The receptor was derived from a human donor with acute or convalescent COVID-19. The donor label of this sample is uncertain. The CDR3 reads CASLIDRAHQPQHF. The CDR3 nucleotides are TGTGCCAGCTTAATAGACAGGGCCCATCAGCCCCAGCATTTT.